The text below deals with one TCR beta chain. The antigen remains unidentified. This sample is drawn from a study of cytomegalovirus exposure and HLA in healthy donors. The donors were part of the validation cohort of 120 subjects. That cohort was separate from the first cohort, which comprised fewer than 800 subjects. Findings and caveats of the study: Confirmation was obtained in vitro that a few CMV-associated chains are specific for CMV antigens. Subsequent analysis found a tendency for first-cohort TCR clusters to co-occur within the 95 to 150 validation repertoires.

Sequencing was performed with immunoSEQ multiplex PCR; in TCRdb, only in-frame clones are kept and a portion is missing. The sample lists about 200,000 clones; about 81% were seen once. The TCR originated in a woman aged 25 to 39 in good health and CMV-seronegative. Specimen: PBMCs.

CDR3 coding DNA: TGTGCCTGGACAGGGGCGTCGAGCAATCAGCCCCAGCATTTT. The encoded protein is CAWTGASSNQPQHF. V usage is TRBV30 and J usage is TRBJ1-5; D may be TRBD1 (6 bases). The CDR3 spans 14 residues. With 4 bases removed from V and 1 base from J, the gap between germline ends came to 11 bases. Per germline, CDR1 GTSNPN and CDR2 SVGIG (reference sequence).